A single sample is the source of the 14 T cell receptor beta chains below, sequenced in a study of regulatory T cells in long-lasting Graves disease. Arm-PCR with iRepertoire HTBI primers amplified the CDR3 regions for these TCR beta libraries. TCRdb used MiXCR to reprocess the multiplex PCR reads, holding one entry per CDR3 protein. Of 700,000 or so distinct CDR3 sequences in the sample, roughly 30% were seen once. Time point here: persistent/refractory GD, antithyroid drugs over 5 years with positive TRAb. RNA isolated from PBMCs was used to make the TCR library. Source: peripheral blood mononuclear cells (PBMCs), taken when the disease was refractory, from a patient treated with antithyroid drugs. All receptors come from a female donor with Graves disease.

The CDR3, as DNA: TGTGCCAGCAGTGACAGGACAGGCGTGCTCGGAAACACCATATATTTT. It encodes CASSDRTGVLGNTIYF. The chain uses TRBV6-1 and TRBJ1-3; 7 bases are shared with TRBD1. The CDR3 extends over 16 amino acids. Germline V lookup: CDR1 MNHNS, CDR2 SASEGT. J gave up 4 bases and V 3 bases, and 9 bases lay outside the gene matches.

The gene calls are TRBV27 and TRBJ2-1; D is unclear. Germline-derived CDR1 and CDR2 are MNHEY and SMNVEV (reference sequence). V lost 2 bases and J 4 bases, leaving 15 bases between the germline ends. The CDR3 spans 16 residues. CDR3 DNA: TGTGCCAGCAGTTTAGGATCGGCCCCCGGGTACAATGAGCAGTTCTTC. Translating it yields CASSLGSAPGYNEQFF.

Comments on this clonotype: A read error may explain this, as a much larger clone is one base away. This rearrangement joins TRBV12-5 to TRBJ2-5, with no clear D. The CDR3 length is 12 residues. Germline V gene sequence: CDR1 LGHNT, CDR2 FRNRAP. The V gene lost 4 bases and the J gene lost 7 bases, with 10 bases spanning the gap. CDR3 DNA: TGTGCTAGTGGTTCGGGCCTCTCGACCCAGTACTTC. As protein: CASGSGLSTQYF.

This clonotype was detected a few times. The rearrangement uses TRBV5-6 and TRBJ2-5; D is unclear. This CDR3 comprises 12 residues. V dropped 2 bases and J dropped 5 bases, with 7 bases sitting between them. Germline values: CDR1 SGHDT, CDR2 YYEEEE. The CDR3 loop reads CASSLKWETQYF. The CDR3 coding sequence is TGTGCCAGCAGCTTAAAATGGGAGACCCAGTACTTC.

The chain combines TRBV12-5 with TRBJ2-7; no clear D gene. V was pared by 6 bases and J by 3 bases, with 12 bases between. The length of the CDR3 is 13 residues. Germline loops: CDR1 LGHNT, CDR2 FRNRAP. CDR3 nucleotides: TGTGCTAGTGGGCCCTATAGGCTCTACGAGCAGTACTTC. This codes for CASGPYRLYEQYF.

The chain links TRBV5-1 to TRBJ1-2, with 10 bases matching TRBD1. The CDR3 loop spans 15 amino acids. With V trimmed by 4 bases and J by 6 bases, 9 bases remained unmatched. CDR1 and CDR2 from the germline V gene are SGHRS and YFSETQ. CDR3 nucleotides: TGCGCCAGCAGCCGACAGGGGGCAAGTCAGAATGGCTACACCTTC. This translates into CASSRQGASQNGYTF.

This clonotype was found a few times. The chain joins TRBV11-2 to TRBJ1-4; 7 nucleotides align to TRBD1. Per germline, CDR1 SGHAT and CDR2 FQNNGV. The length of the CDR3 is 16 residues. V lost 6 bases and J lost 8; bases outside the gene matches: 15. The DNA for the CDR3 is TGTGCCAGCAGTCTAGGGGGCCTTATAGGAGGAGAAAAACTGTTTTTT. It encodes CASSLGGLIGGEKLFF.

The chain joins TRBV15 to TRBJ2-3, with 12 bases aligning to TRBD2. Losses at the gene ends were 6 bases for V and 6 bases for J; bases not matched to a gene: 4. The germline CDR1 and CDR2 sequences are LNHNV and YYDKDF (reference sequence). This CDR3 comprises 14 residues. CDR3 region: CATRGTSGSDTQYF. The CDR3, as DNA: TGTGCCACCAGGGGGACTAGCGGGTCCGATACGCAGTATTTT.

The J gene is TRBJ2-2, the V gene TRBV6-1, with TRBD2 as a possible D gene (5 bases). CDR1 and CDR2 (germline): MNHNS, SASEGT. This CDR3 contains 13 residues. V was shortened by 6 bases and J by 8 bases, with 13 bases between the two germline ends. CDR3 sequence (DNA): TGTGCCAGCAGCCGAACTAGTTCGGGGGAGCTGTTTTTT. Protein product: CASSRTSSGELFF.

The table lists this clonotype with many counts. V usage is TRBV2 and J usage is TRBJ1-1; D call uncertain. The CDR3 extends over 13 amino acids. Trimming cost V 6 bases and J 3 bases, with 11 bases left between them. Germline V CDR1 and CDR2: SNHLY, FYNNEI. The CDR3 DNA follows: TGTGCCAGCAGGGAGTATTTGGACACTGAAGCTTTCTTT. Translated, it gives CASREYLDTEAFF.

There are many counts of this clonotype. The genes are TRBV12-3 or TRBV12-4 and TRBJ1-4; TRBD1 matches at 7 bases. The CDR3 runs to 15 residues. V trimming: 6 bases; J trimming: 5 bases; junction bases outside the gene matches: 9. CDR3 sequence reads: CASRPHTGVNEKLFF. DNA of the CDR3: TGTGCCAGCAGACCCCATACAGGGGTGAATGAAAAACTGTTTTTT.

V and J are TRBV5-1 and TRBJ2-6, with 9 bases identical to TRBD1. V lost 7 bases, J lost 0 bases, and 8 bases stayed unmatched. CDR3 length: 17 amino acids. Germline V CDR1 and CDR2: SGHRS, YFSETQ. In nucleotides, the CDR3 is TGCGCCAGCGGGACCGGGACAGGGTCCTCTGGGGCCAACGTCCTGACTTTC. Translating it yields CASGTGTGSSGANVLTF.

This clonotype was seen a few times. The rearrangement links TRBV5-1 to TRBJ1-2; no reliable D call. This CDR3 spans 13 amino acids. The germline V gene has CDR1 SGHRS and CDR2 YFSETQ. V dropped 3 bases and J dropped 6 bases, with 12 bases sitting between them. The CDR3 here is CASSYSGDNGYTF. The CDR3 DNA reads TGCGCCAGCAGCTATAGTGGGGATAATGGCTACACCTTC. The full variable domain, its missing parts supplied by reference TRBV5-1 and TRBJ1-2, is KAGVTQTPRYLIKTRGQQVTLSCSPISGHRSVSWYQQTPGQGLQFLFEYFSETQRNKGNFPGRFSGRQFSNSRSEMNVSTLELGDSALYLCASSYSGDNGYTFGSGTRLTVV.

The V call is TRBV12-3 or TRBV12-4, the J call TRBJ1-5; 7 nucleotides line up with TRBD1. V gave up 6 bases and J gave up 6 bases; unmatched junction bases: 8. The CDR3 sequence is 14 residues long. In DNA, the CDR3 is TGTGCCAGCAGGAACAGGGGATGGGCTCAGCCCCAGCATTTT. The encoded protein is CASRNRGWAQPQHF.